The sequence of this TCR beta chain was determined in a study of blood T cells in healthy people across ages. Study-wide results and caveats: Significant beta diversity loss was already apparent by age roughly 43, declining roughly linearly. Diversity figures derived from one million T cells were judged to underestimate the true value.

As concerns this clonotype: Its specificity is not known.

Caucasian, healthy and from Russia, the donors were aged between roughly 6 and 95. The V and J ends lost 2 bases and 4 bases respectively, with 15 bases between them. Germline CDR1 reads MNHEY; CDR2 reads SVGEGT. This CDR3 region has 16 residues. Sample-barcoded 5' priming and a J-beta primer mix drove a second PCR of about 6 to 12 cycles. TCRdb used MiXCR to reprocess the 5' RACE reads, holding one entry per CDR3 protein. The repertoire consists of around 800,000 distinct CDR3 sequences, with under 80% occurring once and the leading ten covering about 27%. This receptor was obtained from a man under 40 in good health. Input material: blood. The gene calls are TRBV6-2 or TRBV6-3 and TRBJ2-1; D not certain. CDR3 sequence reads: CASSYRGNPLYNEQFF. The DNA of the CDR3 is TGTGCCAGCAGTTACAGAGGAAACCCCCTTTACAATGAGCAGTTCTTC.